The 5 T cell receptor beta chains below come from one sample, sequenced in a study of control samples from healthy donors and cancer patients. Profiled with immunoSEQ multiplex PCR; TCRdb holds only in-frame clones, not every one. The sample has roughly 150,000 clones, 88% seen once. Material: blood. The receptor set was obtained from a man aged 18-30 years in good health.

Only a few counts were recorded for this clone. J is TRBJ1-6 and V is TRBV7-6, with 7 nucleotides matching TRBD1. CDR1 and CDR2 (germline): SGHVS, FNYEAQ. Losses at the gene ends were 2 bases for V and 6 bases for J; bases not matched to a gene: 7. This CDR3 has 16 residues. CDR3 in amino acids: CASSLSPEGANSPLHF. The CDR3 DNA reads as TGTGCCAGCAGCTTATCGCCCGAGGGGGCTAATTCACCCCTCCACTTT.

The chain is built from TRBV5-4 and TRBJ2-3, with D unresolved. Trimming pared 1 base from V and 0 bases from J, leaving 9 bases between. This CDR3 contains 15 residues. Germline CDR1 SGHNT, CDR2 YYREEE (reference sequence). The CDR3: CASSLLGRSTDTQYF. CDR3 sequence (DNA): TGTGCCAGCAGCTTGTTAGGCCGTAGCACAGATACGCAGTATTTT.

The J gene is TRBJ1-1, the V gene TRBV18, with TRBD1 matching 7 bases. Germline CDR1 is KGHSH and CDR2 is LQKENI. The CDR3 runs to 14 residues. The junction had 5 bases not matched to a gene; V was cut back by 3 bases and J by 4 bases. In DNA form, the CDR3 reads TGTGCCAGCTCACCTAACAGGGGCGGCACTGAAGCTTTCTTT. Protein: CASSPNRGGTEAFF.

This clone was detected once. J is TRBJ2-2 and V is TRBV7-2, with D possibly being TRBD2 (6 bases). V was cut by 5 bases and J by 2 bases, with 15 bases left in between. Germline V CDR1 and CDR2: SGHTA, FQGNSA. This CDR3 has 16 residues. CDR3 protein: CASSQPRLGNTGELFF. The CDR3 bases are TGTGCCAGCAGCCAACCTCGACTAGGCAACACCGGGGAGCTGTTTTTT. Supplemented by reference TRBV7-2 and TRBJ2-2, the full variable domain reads GAGVSQSPSNKVTEKGKDVELRCDPISGHTALYWYRQSLGQGLEFLIYFQGNSAPDKSGLPSDRFSAERTGGSVSTLTIQRTQQEDSAVYLCASSQPRLGNTGELFFGEGSRLTVL.

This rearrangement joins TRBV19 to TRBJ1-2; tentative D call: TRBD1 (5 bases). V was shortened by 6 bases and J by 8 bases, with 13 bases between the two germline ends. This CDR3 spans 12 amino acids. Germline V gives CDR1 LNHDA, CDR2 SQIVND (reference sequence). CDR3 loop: CASSDGAFGYTF. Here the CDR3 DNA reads TGTGCCAGTAGCGACGGGGCATTCGGCTACACCTTC.